A single T cell receptor (beta chain) is shown here with its context. The target antigen is unknown. These data belong to a study of CD8+CD57+ T cells in acquired aplastic anemia. Study-level background: Mean DNA quantity obtained from sorted CD4+ and CD8+ cells was about 3.2 ug. Regarding the study as a whole: Patients and controls were found to share more than 25 CD8+ CDR3 sequences.

Genomic DNA served as template for TCR beta VDJ and CDR3 profiling. Each CDR3 protein gets one entry after TCRdb re-called the reads with MiXCR. Among fewer than 250,000 distinct CDR3 sequences listed, under 50% were seen once. An expansion of CD8+CD57+ cells by flow cytometry had been shown in patients chosen for sequencing. All participating patients were living with severe acquired aplastic anemia. This TCR derives from a human donor with aplastic anemia. The source material was sorted CD4+, CD8+, or CD8+CD57+ T cells (not recorded which) from PBMCs.

CDR3 residues: CASKNLGPGNNEQFF. The CDR3 coding sequence is TGTGCCAGCAAAAACCTGGGCCCCGGGAACAATGAGCAGTTCTTC. This chain links TRBV6-9 with TRBJ2-1; TRBD2 is a possible D gene (5 bases). V gave up 7 bases and J gave up 5 bases, with 18 bases separating them. The CDR3 is 15 residues long. Per the germline V gene, CDR1 is MNHGY and CDR2 is SVAAGI.